This is a list of T cell receptor beta chains from one sample in a study of shared clonotypes between healthy human individuals. Generated by immunoSEQ multiplex PCR, the TCRdb table keeps only in-frame clones and is missing some. This sample has about a million clones, with less than 85% found just once. The sample consisted of memory CD4+ T cells sorted from blood. These receptors were collected from a man aged 18 to 29 in good health. Each CDR3 is given with its conserved first and last residue. Each record gives: clone size, V gene, D gene, J gene, CDR3 DNA, CDR3 protein. A D gene is named only where the DNA matches it firmly. Some rows mark clone size as missing; the rest say once, few, many or name a class of expanded clone.

>NA|TRBV18|NA|TRBJ2-1
TGTGCCAGCTCACCACCGGGACCAAACAATGAGCAGTTCTTC
CASSPPGPNNEQFF
>once|TRBV13|NA|TRBJ1-6
TGTGCCAGCAGCTTAGAGGCAGGGGAAAGCTCCTATAATTCACCCCTCCACTTT
CASSLEAGESSYNSPLHF
>NA|TRBV23-1|NA|TRBJ1-5
TGCGCCAGCAGTCGTAAGACAGACGTGATACCCTCCGAACAGCCCCAGCATTTT
CASSRKTDVIPSEQPQHF
>few|TRBV10-3|NA|TRBJ2-2
TGTGCCATCAGTGGTAATCTGGGGTTGGACGGGGAGCTGTTTTTT
CAISGNLGLDGELFF
>NA|TRBV30|TRBD2|TRBJ2-5
TGTGCCTGGAGTGTGCGGGAGGGGGAGACCCAGTACTTC
CAWSVREGETQYF
>NA|TRBV5-1|TRBD2|TRBJ2-3
TGCGCCAGCCTTAACCCGGGGGGGGACACAGATACGCAGTATTTT
CASLNPGGDTDTQYF
>NA|TRBV18|NA|TRBJ2-1
TGTGCCAGCTCAAGAGAGTACTCGGCGGCTTCCTACAATGAGCAGTTCTTC
CASSREYSAASYNEQFF
>NA|TRBV6-6|NA|TRBJ2-3
TGTGCCAGCAACCGACAGGGCACAGATACGCAGTATTTT
CASNRQGTDTQYF
>NA|TRBV6-6|TRBD1|TRBJ1-1
TGTGCCAGCAGCAATTTGGGACAGGTGAACACTGAAGCTTTCTTT
CASSNLGQVNTEAFF
>NA|TRBV9|TRBD2|TRBJ2-1
TGTGCCAGCAGTCTAAGTTCCGGGACTAGCAGAAGGAATGAGCAGTTCTTC
CASSLSSGTSRRNEQFF
>NA|TRBV28|NA|TRBJ2-1
TGTGCCAGCAGTGCCGCGCCCGTAAATGTAGGCAATGAGCAGTTCTTC
CASSAAPVNVGNEQFF
>NA|TRBV11-3|TRBD2|TRBJ2-7
TGTGCCAGCAGCTTTGCTAGCGGGGTGACCTACGAGCAGTACTTC
CASSFASGVTYEQYF
>NA|TRBV5-8|TRBD2|TRBJ2-7
TGTGCCAGCCCGACTAGCGGGAGGGCTGTGCAGTACTTC
CASPTSGRAVQYF
>NA|TRBV25-1|TRBD1|TRBJ2-5
TGTGCCAGCAGTGTCTGGACAGGGGGCGTGGAGACCCAGTACTTC
CASSVWTGGVETQYF
>NA|TRBV2|TRBD1|TRBJ1-2
TGTGCCAGCAGTGGTACAGGGGGCGGTGGCTACACCTTC
CASSGTGGGGYTF
>NA|TRBV6-5|TRBD1|TRBJ1-2
TGTGCCAGCAGTTCCCTGGGGGACAGGACTAGGGGCTACACCTTC
CASSSLGDRTRGYTF
>few|TRBV10-2|NA|TRBJ2-3
TGCGCCAGCAGTGAACTAGCTGGGCATACGCAGTATTTT
CASSELAGHTQYF
>NA|TRBV13|NA|TRBJ1-1
TGTGCCAGCAGCCTTAGACGGACGAGCACTGAAGCTTTCTTT
CASSLRRTSTEAFF
>NA|TRBV6-1|NA|TRBJ2-1
TGTGCCAGCAGTGAAGCGTCTACAGGGCTCTCCTACAATGAGCAGTTCTTC
CASSEASTGLSYNEQFF
>few|TRBV9|NA|TRBJ2-2
TGTGCCAGCAGCGTAGACGGCAGCGCAGCCGGGGAGCTGTTTTTT
CASSVDGSAAGELFF
>NA|TRBV6-5|TRBD1|TRBJ1-1
TGTGCCAGCAGTAGGGGGCGCAACACTGAAGCTTTCTTT
CASSRGRNTEAFF
>few|TRBV2|TRBD2|TRBJ2-2
TGTGCCAGCAGAGGGAGCGGGAGGGCCGCCGGGGAGCTGTTTTTT
CASRGSGRAAGELFF
>once|TRBV10-1|NA|TRBJ2-1
TGCGCCAGCAGTGAGTCTGGAGGATACAATGAGCAGTTCTTC
CASSESGGYNEQFF
>NA|TRBV5-6|NA|TRBJ2-6
TGTGCCAGCAGCTTGGTGGGCTCTGGGGCCAACGTCCTGACTTTC
CASSLVGSGANVLTF
>once|TRBV7-2|TRBD1|TRBJ2-7
TGTGCCAGCACCCGCCGGGACAGCGTCTCCTACGAGCAGTACTTC
CASTRRDSVSYEQYF
>few|TRBV5-1|NA|TRBJ2-2
TGCGCCAGCAGCTTGAGGCTAGCTAACACCGGGGAGCTGTTTTTT
CASSLRLANTGELFF
>NA|TRBV6-4|TRBD1|TRBJ2-1
TGTGCCAGCGGGGACAGGGGAGACCAGTTCTTC
CASGDRGDQFF
>once|TRBV7-2|NA|TRBJ1-5
TGTGCCAGCAGCTTAGCTAACAATCAGCCCCAGCATTTT
CASSLANNQPQHF